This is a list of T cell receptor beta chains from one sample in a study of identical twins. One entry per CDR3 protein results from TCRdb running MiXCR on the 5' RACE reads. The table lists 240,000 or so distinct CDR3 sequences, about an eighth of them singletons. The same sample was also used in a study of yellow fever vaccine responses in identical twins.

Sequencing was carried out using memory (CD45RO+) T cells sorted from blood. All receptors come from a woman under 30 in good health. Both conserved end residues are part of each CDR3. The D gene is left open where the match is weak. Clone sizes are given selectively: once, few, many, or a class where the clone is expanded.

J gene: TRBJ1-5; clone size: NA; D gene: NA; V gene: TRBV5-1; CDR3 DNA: TGCGCCAGCAGCTTGGACGTGTATCAGCCCCAGCATTTT; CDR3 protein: CASSLDVYQPQHF
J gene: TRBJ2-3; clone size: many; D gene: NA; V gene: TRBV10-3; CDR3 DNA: TGTGCCACCGGGACCACAGATACGCAGTATTTT; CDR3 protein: CATGTTDTQYF
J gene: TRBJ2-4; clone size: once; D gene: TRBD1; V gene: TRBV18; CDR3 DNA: TGTGCCAGCTCAAGAACCATGACAGGGGGCGAAAACATTCAGTACTTC; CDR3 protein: CASSRTMTGGENIQYF
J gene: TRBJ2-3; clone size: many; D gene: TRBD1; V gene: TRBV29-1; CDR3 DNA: TGCAGCGTAATAACCGGGACAGGGTCAGATACGCAGTATTTT; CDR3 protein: CSVITGTGSDTQYF
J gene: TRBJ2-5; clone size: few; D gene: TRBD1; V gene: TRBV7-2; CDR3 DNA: TGTGCCAGCAGCTTAGCGCCGGACAGGGATAAGACCCAGTACTTC; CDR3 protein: CASSLAPDRDKTQYF
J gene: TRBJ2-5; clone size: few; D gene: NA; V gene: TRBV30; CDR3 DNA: TGTGCCTGGAGTGTACGGGGAAAGGGGCAAGAGACCCAGTACTTC; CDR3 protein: CAWSVRGKGQETQYF
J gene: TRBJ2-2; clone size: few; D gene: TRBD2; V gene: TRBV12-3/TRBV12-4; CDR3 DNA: TGTGCCAGCACCCCACAGGGGATAGCGGGGGGGACCGGGGAGCTGTTTTTT; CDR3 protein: CASTPQGIAGGTGELFF
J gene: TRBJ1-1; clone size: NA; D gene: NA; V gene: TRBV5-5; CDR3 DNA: TGTGCCAGCAGCATCCGGGTCATGAACACTGAAGCTTTCTTT; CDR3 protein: CASSIRVMNTEAFF
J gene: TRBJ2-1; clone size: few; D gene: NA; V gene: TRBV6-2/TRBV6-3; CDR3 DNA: TGTGCCAGCAGTAAAAACTACAATGAGCAGTTCTTC; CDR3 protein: CASSKNYNEQFF
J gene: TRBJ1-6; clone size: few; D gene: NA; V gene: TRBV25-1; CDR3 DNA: TGTGCCAGCAGTGAATTCCAGGGGAATTCACCCCTCCACTTT; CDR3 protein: CASSEFQGNSPLHF
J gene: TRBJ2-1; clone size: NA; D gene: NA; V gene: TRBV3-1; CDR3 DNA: TGTGCCAGCAGTAGATACGGGTCCAGCTCCTACAATGAGCAGTTCTTC; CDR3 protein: CASSRYGSSSYNEQFF
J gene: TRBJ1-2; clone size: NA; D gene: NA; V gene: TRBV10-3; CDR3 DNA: TGTGCCATCAGTTCGAACGGGCGGTATGGCTACACCTTC; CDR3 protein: CAISSNGRYGYTF
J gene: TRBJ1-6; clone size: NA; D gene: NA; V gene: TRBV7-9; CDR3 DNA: TGTGCCAGCAGCTTAGGAGGTCATTCACCCCTCCACTTT; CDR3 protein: CASSLGGHSPLHF
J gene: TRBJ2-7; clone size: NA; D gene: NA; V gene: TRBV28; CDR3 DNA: TGTGCCAGCAGCCTAAACCCTAGTGAGCAGTACTTC; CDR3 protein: CASSLNPSEQYF
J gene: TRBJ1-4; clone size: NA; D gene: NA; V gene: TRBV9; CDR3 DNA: TGTGCCAGCAGCCCCTCTACCGCCGGGACCAAACTGTTTTTT; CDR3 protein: CASSPSTAGTKLFF
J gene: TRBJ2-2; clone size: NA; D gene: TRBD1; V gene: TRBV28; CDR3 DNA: TGTGCCAGCAGCCCGGGACAGGGAGTTCCCGGGGAGCTGTTTTTT; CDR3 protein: CASSPGQGVPGELFF
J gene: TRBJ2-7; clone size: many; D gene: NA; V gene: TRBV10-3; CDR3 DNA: TGTGCCATCAGGGACAGACTGTCCTACGAGCAGTACTTC; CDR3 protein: CAIRDRLSYEQYF
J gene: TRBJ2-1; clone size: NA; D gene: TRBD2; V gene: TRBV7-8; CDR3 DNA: TGTGCCAGCAGACCGGGGGGGAGCTCCTACAATGAGCAGTTCTTC; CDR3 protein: CASRPGGSSYNEQFF
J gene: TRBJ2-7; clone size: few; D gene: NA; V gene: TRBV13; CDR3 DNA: TGTGCCAGCAGCTTCACCCGGGGCGCTGGCACCTACGAGCAGTACTTC; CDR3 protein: CASSFTRGAGTYEQYF
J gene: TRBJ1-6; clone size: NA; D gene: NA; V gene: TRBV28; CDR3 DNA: TGTGCCAGCAGCCGGGACACTAATTCACCCCTCCACTTT; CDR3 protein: CASSRDTNSPLHF
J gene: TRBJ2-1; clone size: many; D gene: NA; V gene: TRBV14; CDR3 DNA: TGTGCCAGCAGCCAAGATTTCTCCGGGACCCGGAGGAATGAGCAGTTCTTC; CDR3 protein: CASSQDFSGTRRNEQFF
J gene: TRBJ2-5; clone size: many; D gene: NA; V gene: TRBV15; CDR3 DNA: TGTGCCACCAGCAGAAATAGAGGGGGGCCTGGGACCCAGTACTTC; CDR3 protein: CATSRNRGGPGTQYF
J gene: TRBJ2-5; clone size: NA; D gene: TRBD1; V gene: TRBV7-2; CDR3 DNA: TGTGCCAGCAGCCAGACAGGGGCGGTGGAGACCCAGTACTTC; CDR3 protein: CASSQTGAVETQYF
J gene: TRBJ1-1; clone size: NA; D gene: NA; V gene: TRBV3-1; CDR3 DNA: TGTGCCAGCAGCCAAGTAGGGGGCACTGAAGCTTTCTTT; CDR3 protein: CASSQVGGTEAFF
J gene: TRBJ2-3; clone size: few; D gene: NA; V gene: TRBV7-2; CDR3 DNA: TGTGCCAGCACTCCCCCCCCTTGGACCATCACAGATACGCAGTATTTT; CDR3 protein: CASTPPPWTITDTQYF
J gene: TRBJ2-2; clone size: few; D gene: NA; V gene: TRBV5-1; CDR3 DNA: TGCGCCAGCAGCGGGGGACTGGAATACACCGGGGAGCTGTTTTTT; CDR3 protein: CASSGGLEYTGELFF
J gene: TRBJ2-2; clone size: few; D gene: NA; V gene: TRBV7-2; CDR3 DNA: TGTGCCAGCAACCCGGAGCTCGGCGGGGAGCTGTTTTTT; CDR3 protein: CASNPELGGELFF
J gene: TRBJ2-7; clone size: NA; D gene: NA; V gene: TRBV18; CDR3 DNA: TGTGCCAGCTCACCTTCCGGGGCCTCGGATTACGAGCAGTACTTC; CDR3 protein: CASSPSGASDYEQYF
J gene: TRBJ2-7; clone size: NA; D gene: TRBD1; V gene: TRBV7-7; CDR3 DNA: TGTGCTAGCAGCTTAGGACAGGGGACACCCTACGAGCAGTACTTC; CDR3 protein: CASSLGQGTPYEQYF
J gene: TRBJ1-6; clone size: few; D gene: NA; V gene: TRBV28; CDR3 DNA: TGTGCCAGCAGCCCCAGGGTTAATTCACCCCTCCACTTT; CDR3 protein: CASSPRVNSPLHF
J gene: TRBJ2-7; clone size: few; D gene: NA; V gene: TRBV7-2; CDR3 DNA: TGTGCCAGCAGCTACACAGGAAGGCAGTACTTC; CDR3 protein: CASSYTGRQYF
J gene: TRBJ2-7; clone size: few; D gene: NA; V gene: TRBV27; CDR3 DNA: TGTGCCAGCAGATATAACAGGGAATACGAGCAGTACTTC; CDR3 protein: CASRYNREYEQYF
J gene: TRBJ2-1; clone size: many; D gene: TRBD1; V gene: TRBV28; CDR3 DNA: TGTGCCAGCACCAAAGGGGGCGGCTCCTACAATGAGCAGTTCTTC; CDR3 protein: CASTKGGGSYNEQFF
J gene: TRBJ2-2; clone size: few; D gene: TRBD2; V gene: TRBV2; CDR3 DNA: TGTGCCAGCCTGCCTAGGGAGGGGAACACCGGGGAGCTGTTTTTT; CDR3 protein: CASLPREGNTGELFF
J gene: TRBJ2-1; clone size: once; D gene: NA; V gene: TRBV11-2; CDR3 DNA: TGTGCCAGCAGCCCGATTCGGGGCTCCTACAATGAGCAGTTCTTC; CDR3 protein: CASSPIRGSYNEQFF
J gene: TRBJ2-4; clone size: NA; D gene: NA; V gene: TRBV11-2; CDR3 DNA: TGTGCCAGCAGCTTAGTATCCCAGGGTTCTAGCGCCAAAAACATTCAGTACTTC; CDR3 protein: CASSLVSQGSSAKNIQYF
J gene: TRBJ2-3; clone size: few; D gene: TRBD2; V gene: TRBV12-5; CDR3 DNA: TGTGCTAGTGGTTTGGTGCCCGGGGGACTAGCGGGAGAGAGGATGAATACGCAGTATTTT; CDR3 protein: CASGLVPGGLAGERMNTQYF
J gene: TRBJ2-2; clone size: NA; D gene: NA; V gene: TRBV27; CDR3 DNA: TGTGCCAGCAGTTCGTTAGGAGGGGAGAAGTACGGGGAGCTGTTTTTT; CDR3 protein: CASSSLGGEKYGELFF
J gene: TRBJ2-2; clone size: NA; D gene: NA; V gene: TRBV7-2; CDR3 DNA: TGTGCCAGCAGCTTAAAGGGGGGGGAGCTGTTTTTT; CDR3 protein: CASSLKGGELFF
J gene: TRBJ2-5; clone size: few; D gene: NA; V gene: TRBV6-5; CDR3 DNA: TGTGCCAGCAGTTACGCTAGTAAAGAGACCCAGTACTTC; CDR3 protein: CASSYASKETQYF
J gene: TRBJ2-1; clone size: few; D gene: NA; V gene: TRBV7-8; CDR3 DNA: TGTGCCAGCACCCCCGGTGACTCTCACTTC; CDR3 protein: CASTPGDSHF
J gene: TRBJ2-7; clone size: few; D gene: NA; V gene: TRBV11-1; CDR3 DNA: TGTGCCAGCAGCCCCCGGACTACCTACTCCTACGAGCAGTACTTC; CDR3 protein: CASSPRTTYSYEQYF
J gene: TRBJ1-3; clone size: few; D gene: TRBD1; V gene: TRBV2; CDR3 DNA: TGTGCCAGCAGGGGTACAGGGGAGCCCGGAAACACCATATATTTT; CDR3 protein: CASRGTGEPGNTIYF
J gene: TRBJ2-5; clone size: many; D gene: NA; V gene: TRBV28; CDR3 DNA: TGTGCCAGCAGCCCCCGGACTCCGCAAGAGACCCAGTACTTC; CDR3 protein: CASSPRTPQETQYF
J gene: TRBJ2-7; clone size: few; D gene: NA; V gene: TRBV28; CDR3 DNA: TGTGCCAGCATCGGTGGGAGTAGATCCTACGAGCAGTACTTC; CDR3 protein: CASIGGSRSYEQYF
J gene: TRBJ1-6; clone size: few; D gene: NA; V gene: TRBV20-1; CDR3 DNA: TGCAGTGCTAGTCGGGGGGAGTGGAATTCACCCCTCCACTTT; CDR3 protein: CSASRGEWNSPLHF
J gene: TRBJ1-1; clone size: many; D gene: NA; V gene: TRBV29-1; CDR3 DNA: TGCAGCGTTGCGCTCGGATTGAACACTGAAGCTTTCTTT; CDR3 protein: CSVALGLNTEAFF
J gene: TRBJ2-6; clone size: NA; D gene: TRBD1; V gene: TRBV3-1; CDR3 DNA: TGTGCCAGCAGCCTGGCCGGGACAGACATCTCTGGGGCCAACGTCCTGACTTTC; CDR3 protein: CASSLAGTDISGANVLTF
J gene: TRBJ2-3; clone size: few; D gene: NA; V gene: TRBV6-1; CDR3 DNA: TGTGCCAGCTGCGCCTGGTCCGGGGCTACAGATACGCAGTATTTT; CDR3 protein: CASCAWSGATDTQYF
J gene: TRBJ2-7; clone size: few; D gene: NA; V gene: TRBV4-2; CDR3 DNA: TGTGCCAGCAGCCAAGACGGACAGAGTACGGACGAGCAGTACTTC; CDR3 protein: CASSQDGQSTDEQYF